This is a list of T cell receptor beta chains from one sample in a study of T cell responses to AZD1222 COVID-19 vaccine. Sequencing was performed with immunoSEQ multiplex PCR; in TCRdb, only in-frame clones are kept and a portion is missing. The repertoire holds 180,000 or so clones, with about 91% as singletons. The specimen was peripheral blood, collected 28 days after the second AZD1222 dose. These receptors all come from an adult who received the AZD1222 COVID-19 vaccine. The CDR3 runs from the conserved cysteine through the conserved F or W. The order of the fields is D gene, clone size, V gene, J gene, CDR3 DNA, CDR3 protein. D genes are given only for firm matches. The size field is filled for only some rows; it gives once, few, many or a size class.

NA	once	TRBV11-2	TRBJ1-5	TGTGCCAGCAGCTTAGGCTATGGGGTGGATCAGCCCCAGCATTTT	CASSLGYGVDQPQHF
TRBD2	NA	TRBV19	TRBJ2-7	TGTGCCAGTAGTCCCCGGGGGGAAAGCTACGAGCAGTACTTC	CASSPRGESYEQYF
TRBD1	NA	TRBV2	TRBJ1-5	TGTGCCAGCAGTCAGAGACAGGGGCGCAATCAGCCCCAGCATTTT	CASSQRQGRNQPQHF
NA	NA	TRBV23-1	TRBJ2-4	TGCGCCAGCAGTCAATCAGGGCGGGCGGATAAAGGCCAAGCCAAAAACATTCAGTACTTC	CASSQSGRADKGQAKNIQYF
NA	NA	TRBV10-3	TRBJ1-1	TGTGCCATCGCCGGGACTGTGAACACTGAAGCTTTCTTT	CAIAGTVNTEAFF
NA	few	TRBV13	TRBJ2-7	TGTGCCAGCAGCGCAGGCCGGGACCCTCCCTACGAGCAGTACTTC	CASSAGRDPPYEQYF
NA	NA	TRBV3-1/TRBV3-2	TRBJ2-1	TGTGCCAGCTCTAACGGGGCCTACAATGAGCAGTTCTTC	CASSNGAYNEQFF
NA	few	TRBV6-1	TRBJ1-1	TGTGCCAGCAGTGATAAAGTGGCGGCCCCCACTGAAGCTTTCTTT	CASSDKVAAPTEAFF
NA	NA	TRBV3-1/TRBV3-2	TRBJ2-2	TGTGCCAGCAGCCAAGATCTGACCGGGGAGCTGTTTTTT	CASSQDLTGELFF
TRBD2	NA	TRBV19	TRBJ2-7	TGTGCCAGTAGTCGGAGGGAGGGTGTCCACGAGCAGTACTTC	CASSRREGVHEQYF
TRBD1	NA	TRBV2	TRBJ1-4	TGTGCCAGCAGCCGGACAGGGGAGGCAAAACTGTTTTTT	CASSRTGEAKLFF
NA	NA	TRBV7-2	TRBJ2-7	TGTGCCAGCAGCTTAGAGCCCGGACCCTACGAGCAGTACTTC	CASSLEPGPYEQYF
NA	NA	TRBV12-3/TRBV12-4	TRBJ1-2	TGTGCCAGCAGTTTAGGGGGCCATGGCTACACCTTC	CASSLGGHGYTF
TRBD2	NA	TRBV25-1	TRBJ2-2	TGTGCCAGCAGCTCGCTTAGCGGGGGGGAGGTCGGGGAGCTGTTTTTT	CASSSLSGGEVGELFF
NA	NA	TRBV14	TRBJ1-2	TGTGCCAGCAGCCAAGATTGGGGGGCTGACTATGGCTACACCTTC	CASSQDWGADYGYTF
NA	few	TRBV5-6	TRBJ2-7	TGTGCCAGCAGCCCCCTGGACGGCTACGAGCAGTACTTC	CASSPLDGYEQYF
TRBD2	NA	TRBV9	TRBJ2-5	TGTGCCAGCAGCCCCAGAAGCGGGGAAGAGACCCAGTACTTC	CASSPRSGEETQYF
NA	once	TRBV4-1	TRBJ2-7	TGCGCCAGCAGCCAAGATAGGTCAGGCGACTACTCCTACGAGCAGTACTTC	CASSQDRSGDYSYEQYF
NA	NA	TRBV4-1	TRBJ2-4	TGCGCCAGCAGCCAAGAGGGGGCACGAGCCAAAAACATTCAGTACTTC	CASSQEGARAKNIQYF
NA	NA	TRBV4-1	TRBJ1-2	TGCGCCAGCAGCCAAATGACAGGCGGACACTATGGCTACACCTTC	CASSQMTGGHYGYTF
NA	NA	TRBV7-6	TRBJ2-5	TGTGCCAGCACCTGGGGTACCCCAGAGACCCAGTACTTC	CASTWGTPETQYF
TRBD1	NA	TRBV3-1/TRBV3-2	TRBJ1-1	TGTGCCAGCAGCCTTGGACAGGCCCGTGAAGCTTTCTTT	CASSLGQAREAFF
NA	NA	TRBV7-9	TRBJ1-5	TGTGCCAGCAGCTACCGTAGCAATCAGCCCCAGCATTTT	CASSYRSNQPQHF
TRBD2	NA	TRBV5-1	TRBJ2-7	TGCGCCAGCAGTCTATACACTAGCGGGGGGAACGAGCAGTACTTC	CASSLYTSGGNEQYF
NA	NA	TRBV5-4	TRBJ2-7	TGTGCCAGCAGCTTGGATGGTGCGAGTAAGGGGATCGAGCAGTACTTC	CASSLDGASKGIEQYF
NA	NA	TRBV28	TRBJ2-7	TGTGCCAGCAGCCCACCGGGAGCCGAGCAGTACTTC	CASSPPGAEQYF
TRBD1	NA	TRBV4-1	TRBJ2-7	TGCGCCAGCAGCCAAGAGTGGGGGACAGTAATTGTCTACGAGCAGTACTTC	CASSQEWGTVIVYEQYF
NA	NA	TRBV15	TRBJ1-6	TGTGCCACCAGCAGCCTCTTTTCCGTGACGGGGACTCTCCACTTT	CATSSLFSVTGTLHF
NA	NA	TRBV2	TRBJ1-5	TGTGCCAGCAGTGCCCAGGGGCAGGGTCAGCCCCAGCATTTT	CASSAQGQGQPQHF
TRBD2	NA	TRBV5-1	TRBJ2-1	TGCGCCAGCAGCTTGAGCGGGGGGGCCTACAATGAGCAGTTCTTC	CASSLSGGAYNEQFF
NA	NA	TRBV5-6	TRBJ2-1	TGTGCCAGCAGCCCGATCAGCGGGCGCTACAATGAGCAGTTCTTC	CASSPISGRYNEQFF
NA	NA	TRBV3-1/TRBV3-2	TRBJ1-1	TGTGCCAGCAGCCAGAGGAGTTACCTGAACACTGAAGCTTTCTTT	CASSQRSYLNTEAFF
NA	NA	TRBV4-3	TRBJ1-2	TGCGCCAGCAGCCAAGATTATGGTGGCTACACCTTC	CASSQDYGGYTF
NA	NA	TRBV19	TRBJ1-1	TGTGCCAGTAGTATGGGGGACCCCGTGAACACTGAAGCTTTCTTT	CASSMGDPVNTEAFF
TRBD1	NA	TRBV5-4	TRBJ1-2	TGTGCCAGCAGCTTGGCGGAGGGGGCGCGTCATGGCTACACCTTC	CASSLAEGARHGYTF
NA	NA	TRBV6-6	TRBJ2-3	TGTGCCAGCAGCCGAGATTACCGGGAGACTAGTCCAAGAACGCAGTATTTT	CASSRDYRETSPRTQYF
NA	NA	TRBV3-1/TRBV3-2	TRBJ1-1	TGTGCCAGCACCCCCGAAAACAGGCGAAACACTGAAGCTTTCTTT	CASTPENRRNTEAFF
TRBD1	NA	TRBV15	TRBJ1-5	TGTGCCACCAGCGCGGGGGACAGGGCCGACTATAGCAATCAGCCCCAGCATTTT	CATSAGDRADYSNQPQHF
TRBD2	NA	TRBV13	TRBJ2-3	TGTGCCAGCAGCTTGGGTCTAGCGGGGGGGTTCCAAACAGATACGCAGTATTTT	CASSLGLAGGFQTDTQYF
NA	once	TRBV25-1	TRBJ1-2	TGTGCCAGCAGTGCCTCAGTCAACATCGGTGGCTACACCTTC	CASSASVNIGGYTF
TRBD1	once	TRBV28	TRBJ1-2	TGTGCCAGCAGTTTATCCGGAGGGGGCGGTGGGAACTATGGCTACACCTTC	CASSLSGGGGGNYGYTF
NA	NA	TRBV5-6	TRBJ1-2	TGTGCCAGCAGCTTAATACAGTCTAACTATGGCTACACCTTC	CASSLIQSNYGYTF
NA	once	TRBV25-1	TRBJ1-1	TGTGCCAGCAGTGAATCGGGAGACATGAGGGAAGCTTTCTTT	CASSESGDMREAFF
NA	once	TRBV10-2	TRBJ2-3	TGCGCCAGCAGTGAGTCGAGCAATACGCAGTATTTT	CASSESSNTQYF
NA	NA	TRBV9	TRBJ1-4	TGTGCCAGCAGCGTAGGGGTAGGAGGTAATGAAAAACTGTTTTTT	CASSVGVGGNEKLFF
NA	NA	TRBV5-5	TRBJ2-7	TGTGCCAGCAGCGGGAGCTCCTACGAGCAGTACTTC	CASSGSSYEQYF
NA	NA	TRBV18	TRBJ1-5	TGTGCCAGCTCACCCGGGGGATCTCAGCCCCAGCATTTT	CASSPGGSQPQHF
NA	NA	TRBV5-6	TRBJ1-2	TGTGCCAGCAGCTTCCTTCGAGCAGGTAGTTCTAACTATGGCTACACCTTC	CASSFLRAGSSNYGYTF
NA	NA	TRBV7-9	TRBJ2-3	TGTGCCATCAGGTCTTTGGATCACACAGATACGCAGTATTTT	CAIRSLDHTDTQYF